Each of the 6 T cell receptor beta chains below was sequenced from the same sample in a study of a mutant IDH1 vaccine in newly diagnosed glioma. Measured with immunoSEQ multiplex PCR; TCRdb has only the in-frame clones, and not every one. There are approximately 60,000 clones in the sample; 86% occur only once, and more than 1.5% lies in the top ten. The antigens these receptors bind are not known. Time point reported: week 35, safety follow-up. Vaccination comprised doses that each held 300 ug of mutant IDH1 20-mer peptide, plus topical imiquimod. The sample here was PBMCs, taken from a glioma patient whose treatment included an IDH1 peptide vaccine. These TCRs come from a man aged 35 to 55 with glioma.

V and J are TRBV5-3 and TRBJ2-7; maybe TRBD2 (6 bases). TRBV5-3 is noted as an ORF with a role that remains uncertain. V shed 3 bases and J shed 5 bases, with 9 bases lying between them. The CDR3 consists of 12 residues. The CDR3 nucleotides are TGTGCCAGAAGCTCGTCGGGGGACGAGCAGTACTTC. This sequence encodes CARSSSGDEQYF.

The V gene is TRBV7-9, the J gene TRBJ2-5; D gene uncertain. Trimming shortened V by 8 bases and J by 2 bases, and 12 bases separated the two germline ends. The CDR3 consists of 13 residues. The germline gives CDR1 SEHNR, CDR2 FQNEAQ (reference sequence). The CDR3, as DNA: TGTGCCAGCGGATACAGTAGGCAAGAGACCCAGTACTTC. This encodes CASGYSRQETQYF.

The gene calls are TRBV15 and TRBJ2-7; TRBD2 matches 9 bases. The germline V gene has CDR1 LNHNV and CDR2 YYDKDF (reference sequence). The trim removed 1 base at V and 3 bases at J, leaving 4 bases unmatched. The CDR3 is 15 residues long. CDR3 sequence reads: CATSRVGSGSYEQYF. The CDR3 region has the DNA TGTGCCACCAGCAGAGTGGGTAGCGGGAGCTACGAGCAGTACTTC.

This clone was counted a single time. The V gene is TRBV5-5, the J gene TRBJ2-5; D not certain. The V end was cut by 2 bases, the J end by 5 bases, with 13 bases between. Germline CDR1 reads SGHKS; CDR2 reads YYEKEE (reference sequence). The CDR3 runs 14 residues. CDR3 nucleotide sequence: TGTGCCAGCAGCTTCGGAATGGGCTACGAGACCCAGTACTTC. It encodes CASSFGMGYETQYF.

V and J are TRBV9 and TRBJ1-2, with 10 nucleotides matching TRBD1. From germline, CDR1 is SGDLS and CDR2 YYNGEE. With 4 bases clipped from V and 7 bases from J, the junction kept 4 bases outside the gene matches. The CDR3 has 13 residues. The CDR3, as DNA: TGTGCCAGCAGCCTGACAGGGGGCGGTGGCTACACCTTC. Translating gives CASSLTGGGGYTF.

The V and J genes are TRBV10-3 and TRBJ2-1; TRBD1 is a possible D gene (6 bases). CDR3 length: 15 residues. Trimming shortened V by 3 bases and J by 6 bases, and 15 bases separated the two germline ends. Germline V gene lookup returns CDR1 ENHRY and CDR2 SYGVKD. In DNA, the CDR3 is TGTGCCATCAGTGATAGCCAGGGGCCGGTCAATGAGCAGTTCTTC. Its protein is CAISDSQGPVNEQFF.